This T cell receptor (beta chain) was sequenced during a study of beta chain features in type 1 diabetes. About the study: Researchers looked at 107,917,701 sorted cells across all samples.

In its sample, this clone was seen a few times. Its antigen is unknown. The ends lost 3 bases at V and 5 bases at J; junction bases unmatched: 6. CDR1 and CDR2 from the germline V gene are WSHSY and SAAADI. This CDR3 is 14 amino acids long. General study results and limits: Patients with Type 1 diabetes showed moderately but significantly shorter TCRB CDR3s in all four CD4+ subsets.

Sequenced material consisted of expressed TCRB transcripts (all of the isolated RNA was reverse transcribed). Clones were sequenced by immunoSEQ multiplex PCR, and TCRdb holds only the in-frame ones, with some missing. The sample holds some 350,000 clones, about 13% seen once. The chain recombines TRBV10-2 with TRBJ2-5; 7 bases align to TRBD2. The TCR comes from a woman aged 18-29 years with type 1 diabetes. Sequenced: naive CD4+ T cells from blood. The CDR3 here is CASSDVAGVETQYF. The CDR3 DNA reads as TGCGCCAGCAGTGATGTTGCGGGAGTGGAGACCCAGTACTTC.